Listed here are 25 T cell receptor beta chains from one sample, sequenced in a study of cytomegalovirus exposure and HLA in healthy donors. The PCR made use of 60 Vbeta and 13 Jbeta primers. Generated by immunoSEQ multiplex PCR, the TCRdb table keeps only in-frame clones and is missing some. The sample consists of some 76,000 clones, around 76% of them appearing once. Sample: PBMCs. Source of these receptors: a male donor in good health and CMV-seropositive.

The CDR3 DNA reads TGTGCCAGCAGCCTCGGGTCCTACTACGAGCAGTACTTC. As protein: CASSLGSYYEQYF. The chain uses TRBV6-6 and TRBJ2-7; D not certain. The CDR3 totals 13 residues. The V gene lost 6 bases and the J gene lost 3 bases, with 12 bases spanning the gap. The germline V gene encodes CDR1 MNHNY and CDR2 SVGAGI (reference sequence).

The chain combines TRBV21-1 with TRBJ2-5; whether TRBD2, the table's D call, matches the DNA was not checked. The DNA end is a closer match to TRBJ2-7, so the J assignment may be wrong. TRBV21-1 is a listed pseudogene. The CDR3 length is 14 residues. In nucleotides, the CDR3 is TGTGCCAGCAGCGCCAAGCGGGGATCCTACGAGCAGTACTTC. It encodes CASSAKRGSYEQYF.

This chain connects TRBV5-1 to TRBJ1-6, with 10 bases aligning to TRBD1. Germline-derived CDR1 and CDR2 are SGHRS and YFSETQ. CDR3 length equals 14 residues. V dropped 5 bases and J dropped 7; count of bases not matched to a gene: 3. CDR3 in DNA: TGCGCCAGCAGGTGGGGACAGGGGAATTCACCCCTCCACTTT. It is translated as CASRWGQGNSPLHF.

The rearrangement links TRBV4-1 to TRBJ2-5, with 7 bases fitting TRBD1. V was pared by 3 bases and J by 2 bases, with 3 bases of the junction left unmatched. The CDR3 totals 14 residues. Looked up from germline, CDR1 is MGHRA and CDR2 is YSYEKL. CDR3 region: CASSQGTVQETQYF. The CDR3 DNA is TGCGCCAGCAGCCAGGGGACAGTACAAGAGACCCAGTACTTC.

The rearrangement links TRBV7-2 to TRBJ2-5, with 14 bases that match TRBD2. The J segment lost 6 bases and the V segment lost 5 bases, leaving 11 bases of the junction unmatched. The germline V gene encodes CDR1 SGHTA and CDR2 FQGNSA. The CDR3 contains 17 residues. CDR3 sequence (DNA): TGTGCCAGCAGCCTAGGTTTGACTAGCGGGAGGGCCCAGACCCAGTACTTC. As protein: CASSLGLTSGRAQTQYF.

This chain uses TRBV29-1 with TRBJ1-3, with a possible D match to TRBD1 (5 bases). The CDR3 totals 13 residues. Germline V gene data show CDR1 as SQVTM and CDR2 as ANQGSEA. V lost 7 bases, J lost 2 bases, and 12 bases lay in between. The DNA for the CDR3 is TGCAGCGCCCAACAGGCGGCTGGAAACACCATATATTTT. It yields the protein CSAQQAAGNTIYF.

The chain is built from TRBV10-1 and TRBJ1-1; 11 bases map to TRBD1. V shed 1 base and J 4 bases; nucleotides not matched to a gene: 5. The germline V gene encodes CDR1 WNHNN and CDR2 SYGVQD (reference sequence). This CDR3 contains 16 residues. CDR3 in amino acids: CASSEWTGGAGTEAFF. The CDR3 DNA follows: TGCGCCAGCAGTGAGTGGACAGGGGGCGCGGGCACTGAAGCTTTCTTT.

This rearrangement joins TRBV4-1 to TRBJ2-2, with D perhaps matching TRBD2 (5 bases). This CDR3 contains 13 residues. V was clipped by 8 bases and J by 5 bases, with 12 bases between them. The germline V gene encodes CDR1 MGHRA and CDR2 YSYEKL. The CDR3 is CASAGGGTGELFF. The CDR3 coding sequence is TGCGCCAGCGCGGGCGGTGGAACCGGGGAGCTGTTTTTT.

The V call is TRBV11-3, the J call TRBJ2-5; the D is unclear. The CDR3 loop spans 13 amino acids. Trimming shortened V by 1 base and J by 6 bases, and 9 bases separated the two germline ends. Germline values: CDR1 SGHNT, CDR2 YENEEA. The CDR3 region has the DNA TGTGCCAGCAGCTTAGGGCCCCAGAAGACCCAGTACTTC. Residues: CASSLGPQKTQYF.

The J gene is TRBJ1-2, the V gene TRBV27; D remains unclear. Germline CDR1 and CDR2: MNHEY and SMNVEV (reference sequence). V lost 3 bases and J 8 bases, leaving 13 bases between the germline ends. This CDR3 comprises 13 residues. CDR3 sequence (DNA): TGTGCCAGCAGTTTCCGAGATTCGCAAGGCTACACCTTC. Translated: CASSFRDSQGYTF.

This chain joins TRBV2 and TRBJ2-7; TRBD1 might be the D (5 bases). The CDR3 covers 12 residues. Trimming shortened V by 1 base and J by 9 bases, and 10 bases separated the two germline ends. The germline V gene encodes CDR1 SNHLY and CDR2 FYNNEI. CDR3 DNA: TGTGCCAGCAGTGAAGGGACATCGGCGCAGTACTTC. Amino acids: CASSEGTSAQYF. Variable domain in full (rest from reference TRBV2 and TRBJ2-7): EPEVTQTPSHQVTQMGQEVILRCVPISNHLYFYWYRQILGQKVEFLVSFYNNEISEKSEIFDDQFSVERPDGSNFTLKIRSTKLEDSAMYFCASSEGTSAQYFGPGTRLTVT.

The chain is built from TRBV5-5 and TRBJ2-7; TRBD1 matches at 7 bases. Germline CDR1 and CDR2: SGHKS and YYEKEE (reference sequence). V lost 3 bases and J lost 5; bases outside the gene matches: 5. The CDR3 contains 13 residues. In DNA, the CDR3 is TGTGCCAGCAGCTCCCGACAGGGAGACGAGCAGTACTTC. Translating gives CASSSRQGDEQYF.

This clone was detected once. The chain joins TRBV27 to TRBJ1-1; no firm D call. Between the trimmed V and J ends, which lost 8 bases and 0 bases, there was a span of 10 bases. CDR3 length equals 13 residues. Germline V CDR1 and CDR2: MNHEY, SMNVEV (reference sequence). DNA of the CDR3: TGTGCCAGCCGAACAGTAATGAACACTGAAGCTTTCTTT. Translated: CASRTVMNTEAFF.

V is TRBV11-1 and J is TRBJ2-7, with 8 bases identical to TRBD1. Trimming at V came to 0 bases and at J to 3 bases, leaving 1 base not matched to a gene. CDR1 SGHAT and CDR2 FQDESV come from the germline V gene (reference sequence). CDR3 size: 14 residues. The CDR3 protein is CASSLAGTGYEQYF. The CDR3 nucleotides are TGTGCCAGCAGCTTAGCGGGGACAGGCTACGAGCAGTACTTC. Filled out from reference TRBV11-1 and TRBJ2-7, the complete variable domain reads EAEVAQSPRYKITEKSQAVAFWCDPISGHATLYWYRQILGQGPELLVQFQDESVVDDSQLPKDRFSAERLKGVDSTLKIQPAELGDSAMYLCASSLAGTGYEQYFGPGTRLTVT.

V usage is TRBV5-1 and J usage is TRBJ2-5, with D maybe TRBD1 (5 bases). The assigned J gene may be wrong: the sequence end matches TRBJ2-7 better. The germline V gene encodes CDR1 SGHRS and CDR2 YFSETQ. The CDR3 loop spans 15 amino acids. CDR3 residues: CASSLAGFRVDEQYF. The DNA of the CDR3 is TGCGCCAGCAGCTTGGCCGGGTTCAGGGTCGACGAGCAGTACTTC.

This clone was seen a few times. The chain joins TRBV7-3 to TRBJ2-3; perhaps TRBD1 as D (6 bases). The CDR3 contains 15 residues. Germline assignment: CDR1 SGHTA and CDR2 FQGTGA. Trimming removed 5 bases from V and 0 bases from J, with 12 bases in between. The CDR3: CASSKDSPSTDTQYF. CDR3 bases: TGTGCCAGCAGCAAGGACAGCCCTAGCACAGATACGCAGTATTTT.

CDR3 region: CASSSGTVNTEAFF. The DNA for the CDR3 is TGTGCCAGCAGCTCCGGGACAGTGAACACTGAAGCTTTCTTT. The chain employs TRBV7-6 and TRBJ1-1; 7 positions match TRBD1. This CDR3 region has 14 residues. Germline trimming cut 4 bases from V and 0 bases from J; bases unmatched to any gene: 2. Per germline, CDR1 SGHVS and CDR2 FNYEAQ.

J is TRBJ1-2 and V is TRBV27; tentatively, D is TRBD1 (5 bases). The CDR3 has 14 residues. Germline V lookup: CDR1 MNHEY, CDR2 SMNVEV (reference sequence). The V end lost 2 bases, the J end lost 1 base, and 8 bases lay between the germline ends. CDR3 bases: TGTGCCAGCAGTTTACGTCAGGGTAACTATGGCTACACCTTC. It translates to CASSLRQGNYGYTF.

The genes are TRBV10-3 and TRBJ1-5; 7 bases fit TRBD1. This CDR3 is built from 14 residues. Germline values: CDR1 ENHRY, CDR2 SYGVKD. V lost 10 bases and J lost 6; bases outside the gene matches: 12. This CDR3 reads CASRNTGVGQPQHF. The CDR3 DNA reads TGTGCCAGCCGAAACACAGGGGTGGGTCAGCCCCAGCATTTT.

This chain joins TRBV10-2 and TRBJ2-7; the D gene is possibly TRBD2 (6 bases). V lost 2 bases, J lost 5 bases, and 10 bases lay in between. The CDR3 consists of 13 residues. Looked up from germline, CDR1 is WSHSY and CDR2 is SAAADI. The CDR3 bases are TGCGCCAGCAGTGAGACTAGCAACCACGAGCAGTACTTC. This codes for CASSETSNHEQYF.

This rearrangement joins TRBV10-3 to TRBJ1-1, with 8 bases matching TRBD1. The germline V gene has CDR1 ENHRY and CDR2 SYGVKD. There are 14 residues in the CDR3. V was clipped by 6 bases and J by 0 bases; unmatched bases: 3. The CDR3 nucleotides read TGTGCCATCAGCCAGGGGGCCTTGAACACTGAAGCTTTCTTT. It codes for CAISQGALNTEAFF.

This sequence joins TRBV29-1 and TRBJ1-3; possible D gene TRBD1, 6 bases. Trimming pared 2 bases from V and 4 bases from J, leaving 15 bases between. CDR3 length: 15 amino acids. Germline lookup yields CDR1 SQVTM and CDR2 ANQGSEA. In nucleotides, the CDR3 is TGCAGCGTTGAATCGGCGGGGGCTCGAGGAAACACCATATATTTT. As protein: CSVESAGARGNTIYF.

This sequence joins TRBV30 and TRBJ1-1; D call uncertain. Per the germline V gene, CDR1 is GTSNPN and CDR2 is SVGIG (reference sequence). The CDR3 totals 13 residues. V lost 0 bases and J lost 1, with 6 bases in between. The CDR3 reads CAWSVLRNTEAFF. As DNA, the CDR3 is TGTGCCTGGAGTGTACTTCGGAACACTGAAGCTTTCTTT.

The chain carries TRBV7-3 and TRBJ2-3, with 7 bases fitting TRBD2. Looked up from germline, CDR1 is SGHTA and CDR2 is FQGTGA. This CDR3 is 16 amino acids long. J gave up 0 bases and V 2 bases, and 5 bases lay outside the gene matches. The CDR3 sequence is CASSLAGGLSTDTQYF. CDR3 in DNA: TGTGCCAGCAGCTTAGCCGGGGGGTTAAGCACAGATACGCAGTATTTT.

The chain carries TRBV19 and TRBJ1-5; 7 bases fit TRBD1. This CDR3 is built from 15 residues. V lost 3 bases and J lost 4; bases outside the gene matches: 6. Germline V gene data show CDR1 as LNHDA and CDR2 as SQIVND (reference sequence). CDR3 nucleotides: TGTGCCAGTAGTATCCAGGGGGTCTCGAATCAGCCCCAGCATTTT. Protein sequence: CASSIQGVSNQPQHF.